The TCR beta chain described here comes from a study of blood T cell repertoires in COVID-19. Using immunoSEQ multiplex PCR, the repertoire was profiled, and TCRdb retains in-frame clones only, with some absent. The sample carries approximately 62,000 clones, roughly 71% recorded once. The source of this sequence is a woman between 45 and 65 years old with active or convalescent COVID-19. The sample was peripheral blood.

CDR3 loop: CASRGLEETQYF. The CDR3 DNA sequence: TGTGCCAGCAGGGGACTAGAAGAGACCCAGTACTTC. The chain employs TRBV2 and TRBJ2-5, with 8 bases fitting TRBD2. Trimming took 6 bases from V and 3 from J; bases not matched to a gene: 0. This CDR3 region has 12 residues. From germline, CDR1 is SNHLY and CDR2 FYNNEI. The full variable domain, its missing parts supplied by reference TRBV2 and TRBJ2-5, is EPEVTQTPSHQVTQMGQEVILRCVPISNHLYFYWYRQILGQKVEFLVSFYNNEISEKSEIFDDQFSVERPDGSNFTLKIRSTKLEDSAMYFCASRGLEETQYFGPGTRLLVL.